Below are 23 T cell receptor beta chains sequenced from a single sample in a study of T cells in Graves' hyperthyroidism and ophthalmopathy. Template material for amplifying TCR beta CDR3 regions consisted of RNA transcripts. The TCR CDR3 was amplified in a first-round RT-PCR using the HTBI primer set. Using its own MiXCR run on the multiplex PCR reads, TCRdb lists one record per CDR3 protein. The sample carries over 300,000 distinct CDR3 sequences, about an eighth recorded once. The material sequenced was blood. These receptors all come from a woman aged 40 to 50 with Graves' ophthalmopathy.

This clonotype has ten or more counts. This chain connects TRBV10-3 to TRBJ2-2; D perhaps matches TRBD2 (6 bases). This CDR3 is 16 amino acids long. Looked up from germline, CDR1 is ENHRY and CDR2 is SYGVKD. The V gene lost 6 bases and the J gene lost 2 bases, with 16 bases spanning the gap. In nucleotides, the CDR3 is TGTGCCATCAGCTCGGGACTTCCAATTAACACCGGGGAGCTGTTTTTT. Protein product: CAISSGLPINTGELFF.

This clonotype occurred many times. The chain uses TRBV3-1 and TRBJ1-2; D gene unclear. Germline lookup yields CDR1 LGHDT and CDR2 YNNKEL (reference sequence). Deletions cut 0 bases from V and 4 bases from J, with 6 bases between. This CDR3 has 13 amino acids. The CDR3 is CASSQDRRYGYTF. CDR3 in DNA: TGTGCCAGCAGCCAAGACAGGCGCTATGGCTACACCTTC.

About this clonotype: Germline is not matched at one junction end, which may reflect a read error. The chain carries TRBV18 and TRBJ2-5; D is uncertain. This CDR3 spans 12 amino acids. The germline V gene encodes CDR1 KGHSH and CDR2 LQKENI. CDR3 loop: CASSPREGHPNF. CDR3 bases: TGTGCCAGCTCACCACGGGAAGGCCACCCAAACTTC. Supplemented by reference TRBV18 and TRBJ2-5, the full variable domain reads NAGVMQNPRHLVRRRGQEARLRCSPMKGHSHVYWYRQLPEEGLKFMVYLQKENIIDESGMPKERFSAEFPKEGPSILRIQQVVRGDSAAYFCASSPREGHPNFGPGTRLLVL.

The rearrangement uses TRBV24-1 and TRBJ1-4; 9 nucleotides align to TRBD1. V shed 4 bases and J 7 bases; nucleotides not matched to a gene: 18. This CDR3 region has 19 residues. Germline CDR1 and CDR2: KGHDR and SFDVKD. The CDR3 reads CATSEAPGTGYNLREKLFF. The CDR3 DNA reads as TGTGCCACCAGTGAAGCCCCCGGGACAGGGTATAATTTGCGTGAAAAACTGTTTTTT.

The gene calls are TRBV9 and TRBJ2-5, with D perhaps TRBD2 (6 bases). Trimming took off 7 bases at V and 4 bases at J, with 11 bases between the two ends. Germline CDR1 reads SGDLS; CDR2 reads YYNGEE. CDR3 size: 12 residues. The CDR3 reads CASGPGGETQYF. CDR3 DNA sequence: TGTGCCAGCGGGCCCGGGGGAGAGACCCAGTACTTC.

This clonotype has more than one count but fewer than ten. The DNA for the CDR3 is TGTGCCAGCTCAATCGGGACAACCCAAGAGACCCAGTACTTC. This translates into CASSIGTTQETQYF. The chain has TRBV18 and TRBJ2-5; D perhaps matches TRBD1 (6 bases). Deletions cut 5 bases from V and 1 base from J, with 11 bases between. The CDR3 covers 14 residues. Germline CDR1 is KGHSH and CDR2 is LQKENI. The full variable domain, completed using reference TRBV18 and TRBJ2-5, is NAGVMQNPRHLVRRRGQEARLRCSPMKGHSHVYWYRQLPEEGLKFMVYLQKENIIDESGMPKERFSAEFPKEGPSILRIQQVVRGDSAAYFCASSIGTTQETQYFGPGTRLLVL.

This clonotype was detected many times. The V call is TRBV20-1, the J call TRBJ1-2; no reliable D call. The CDR3 contains 13 residues. The germline V and J ends were trimmed by 4 bases and 5 bases, with 14 bases remaining between them. Germline V gene sequence: CDR1 DFQATT, CDR2 SNEGSKA (reference sequence). The CDR3 loop reads CSAIESGAYGYTF. CDR3 bases: TGCAGTGCTATCGAGTCGGGCGCTTATGGCTACACCTTC.

This clonotype was counted many times. The rearrangement joins TRBV29-1 to TRBJ1-2; D not resolved. The V end lost 2 bases, the J end lost 6 bases, and 4 bases lay between the germline ends. The germline CDR1 and CDR2 sequences are SQVTM and ANQGSEA. CDR3 length: 10 residues. The CDR3 is CSVETNGYTF. In DNA, the CDR3 is TGCAGCGTTGAAACCAATGGCTACACCTTC.

This clonotype has at least ten counts. The chain has TRBV29-1 and TRBJ1-6; D unresolved. This CDR3 is 13 amino acids long. V was trimmed by 6 bases and J by 0 bases, leaving 6 bases between them. Germline lookup yields CDR1 SQVTM and CDR2 ANQGSEA. The CDR3 spells CSVKSSYNSPLHF. DNA of the CDR3: TGCAGCGTAAAAAGCTCCTATAATTCACCCCTCCACTTT.

The chain recombines TRBV7-8 with TRBJ2-5; 11 bases fit TRBD2. V shed 5 bases and J 2 bases; nucleotides not matched to a gene: 7. The CDR3 contains 16 residues. CDR1 and CDR2 (germline): SGHVS, FQNEAQ. CDR3 sequence (DNA): TGTGCCAGCAGCACCGGGACTAGCGGAATACAAGAGACCCAGTACTTC. It encodes CASSTGTSGIQETQYF.

This clonotype was recorded many times. This chain uses TRBV28 with TRBJ2-5; TRBD2 might be the D (5 bases). V gave up 6 bases and J gave up 0 bases, with 14 bases separating them. Germline CDR1 reads MDHEN; CDR2 reads SYDVKM. This CDR3 is 15 amino acids long. DNA of the CDR3: TGTGCCAGCAGAGTGGCGGGCGGGTACCAAGAGACCCAGTACTTC. Protein product: CASRVAGGYQETQYF.

This clonotype was found a few times. This rearrangement joins TRBV7-9 to TRBJ1-1, with D perhaps TRBD1 (5 bases). Trimming removed 0 bases from V and 6 bases from J, with 20 bases in between. There are 17 residues in the CDR3. Germline-derived CDR1 and CDR2 are SEHNR and FQNEAQ (reference sequence). CDR3 sequence reads: CASSLAPGYGVIAEAFF. The CDR3 DNA reads TGTGCCAGCAGCTTAGCTCCAGGGTACGGTGTAATCGCTGAAGCTTTCTTT.

This clonotype was counted at least ten times. J is TRBJ2-5 and V is TRBV28; D is possibly TRBD2 (5 bases). Per the germline V gene, CDR1 is MDHEN and CDR2 is SYDVKM. The length of the CDR3 is 17 residues. The V gene lost 1 base and the J gene lost 4 bases, with 19 bases spanning the gap. CDR3 DNA: TGTGCCAGCAGTTTATCCCGACTTCGCGAGGGAGTAGAGACCCAGTACTTC. As protein: CASSLSRLREGVETQYF. Drawing the rest from reference TRBV28 and TRBJ2-5, the complete variable domain is DVKVTQSSRYLVKRTGEKVFLECVQDMDHENMFWYRQDPGLGLRLIYFSYDVKMKEKGDIPEGYSVSREKKERFSLILESASTNQTSMYLCASSLSRLREGVETQYFGPGTRLLVL.

This clonotype was seen only a few times. The chain uses TRBV19 and TRBJ1-1; perhaps TRBD1 as D (6 bases). Germline values: CDR1 LNHDA, CDR2 SQIVND (reference sequence). V was pared by 7 bases and J by 3 bases, with 18 bases between. CDR3 length equals 15 residues. The CDR3 sequence: CASTKGGARDTEAFF. As DNA, the CDR3 is TGTGCCAGTACCAAGGGGGGGGCACGAGACACTGAAGCTTTCTTT.

CDR3 residues: CATSSFSGSPYEQYF. The DNA of the CDR3 is TGTGCCACCAGCAGCTTTTCGGGATCCCCCTACGAGCAGTACTTC. The chain links TRBV15 to TRBJ2-7; perhaps TRBD2 as D (5 bases). The V gene's germline CDR1 is LNHNV and CDR2 YYDKDF (reference sequence). Trimming took off 3 bases at V and 2 bases at J, with 14 bases between the two ends. The CDR3 runs to 15 residues.

This clonotype was seen repeatedly, ten times or more. The genes are TRBV20-1 and TRBJ2-7, with D unresolved. V lost 0 bases, J lost 2 bases, and 11 bases lay in between. Germline V gene data show CDR1 as DFQATT and CDR2 as SNEGSKA (reference sequence). The CDR3 extends over 14 amino acids. For the CDR3, the DNA is TGCAGTGCTAGAGATGGGGTCTCCCCCTACGAGCAGTACTTC. Protein sequence: CSARDGVSPYEQYF.

This clonotype occurred many times. The CDR3 bases are TGCGCCAGCAGCCAAGAGACGACAGCTACTAGCACAGATACGCAGTATTTT. This gives the protein CASSQETTATSTDTQYF. V usage is TRBV4-1 and J usage is TRBJ2-3; D perhaps matches TRBD1 (5 bases). Trimming cost V 0 bases and J 0 bases, with 13 bases left between them. The CDR3 runs 17 residues. Germline CDR1 and CDR2: MGHRA and YSYEKL.

V gene TRBV3-1 combines with J gene TRBJ1-3; D might be TRBD1 (5 bases). V dropped 7 bases and J dropped 2 bases, with 12 bases sitting between them. The CDR3 covers 14 residues. Germline CDR1 reads LGHDT; CDR2 reads YNNKEL (reference sequence). CDR3 bases: TGTGCCAGCATGCCCGGGACGGCTGGAAACACCATATATTTT. Translating it yields CASMPGTAGNTIYF. Full variable domain (remainder filled in from reference TRBV3-1 and TRBJ1-3): DTAVSQTPKYLVTQMGNDKSIKCEQNLGHDTMYWYKQDSKKFLKIMFSYNNKELIINETVPNRFSPKSPDKAHLNLHINSLELGDSAVYFCASMPGTAGNTIYFGEGSWLTVV.

This clonotype was counted many times. V and J are TRBV11-2 and TRBJ1-1; TRBD1 matches 9 bases. Germline lookup yields CDR1 SGHAT and CDR2 FQNNGV. V was clipped by 5 bases and J by 2 bases; unmatched bases: 6. The CDR3 has 15 amino acids. The chain's CDR3 is CASSTPQGANTEAFF. The CDR3 DNA sequence: TGTGCCAGCAGCACCCCACAGGGGGCTAACACTGAAGCTTTCTTT.

The sample holds many counts of this clonotype. V and J are TRBV5-5 and TRBJ1-1; D remains ambiguous. The germline V gene encodes CDR1 SGHKS and CDR2 YYEKEE (reference sequence). The CDR3 loop spans 12 amino acids. The V and J ends lost 4 bases and 10 bases respectively, with 14 bases between them. CDR3 loop: CASSGDITGAFF. The DNA for the CDR3 is TGTGCCAGCAGCGGCGACATTACGGGAGCTTTCTTT.

This clonotype has ten or more counts. The chain joins TRBV7-9 to TRBJ1-1, with D perhaps TRBD1 (6 bases). V lost 6 bases and J 1 base, leaving 18 bases between the germline ends. Germline-derived CDR1 and CDR2 are SEHNR and FQNEAQ (reference sequence). There are 16 residues in the CDR3. The chain's CDR3 is CASRPSGERRNTEAFF. The CDR3 DNA is TGTGCCAGCAGACCTTCAGGGGAACGTAGGAACACTGAAGCTTTCTTT.

The sample holds a few counts of this clonotype. The J gene is TRBJ2-7, the V gene TRBV25-1, with 11 positions matching TRBD2. J was trimmed by 0 bases and V by 4 bases; bases with no gene match: 2. CDR3 size: 15 residues. CDR1 is MGHDK, CDR2 SYGVNS, per germline. CDR3 in DNA: TGTGCCAGCAGTGGTCTAGCGGGAGGCTCCTACGAGCAGTACTTC. Its protein product is CASSGLAGGSYEQYF.

This clonotype was counted ten times or more. The genes are TRBV10-2 and TRBJ1-1; D is possibly TRBD1 (6 bases). This CDR3 is built from 15 residues. Germline V CDR1 and CDR2: WSHSY, SAAADI. V lost 7 bases and J 1 base, leaving 16 bases between the germline ends. The CDR3 is CASIDSGAANTEAFF. CDR3 nucleotides: TGCGCCAGCATAGATTCAGGGGCGGCGAACACTGAAGCTTTCTTT.